Listed below are T cell receptor beta chains from one sample, sequenced in a study of CD8+ T cells in alopecia areata. The method was immunoSEQ multiplex PCR; TCRdb's version includes in-frame clones alone and lacks a portion of them. The profile shows over 150,000 clones, about 55% of them singletons. The specimen comprised CD8+ T cells sorted from blood, sampled at week 24, from a patient treated with tofacitinib. All receptors derive from a human donor with alopecia areata. Each CDR3 is given with its conserved first and last residue. A D gene is named only where the DNA matches it firmly. Clone size appears in some rows only: once, few, many, or a class for an expanded clone.

TRBV6-5,NA,TRBJ2-2,NA,TGTGCCAGCAGTCAACCCTACACCGGGGAGCTGTTTTTT,CASSQPYTGELFF
TRBV2,NA,TRBJ2-1,NA,TGTGCCACCATCGGAGGGGGCCACAATGAGCAGTTCTTC,CATIGGGHNEQFF
TRBV30,NA,TRBJ2-7,NA,TGTGCCTGGAGTGTAAGTGCGGACTACGAGCAGTACTTC,CAWSVSADYEQYF
TRBV29-1,few,TRBJ2-5,TRBD2,TGCAGCGTTGGAGGGTCTCTCGTAGCGGGGGATGGGGAGACCCAGTACTTC,CSVGGSLVAGDGETQYF
TRBV2,NA,TRBJ2-1,NA,TGTGCCAGCAGTCCCGTGGGGCAGGGTAGCTCCTACAATGAGCAGTTCTTC,CASSPVGQGSSYNEQFF
TRBV5-6,NA,TRBJ2-7,NA,TGTGCCAGCAGCTCGGATGGGTTCCACTACGAGCAGTACTTC,CASSSDGFHYEQYF
TRBV7-2,few,TRBJ2-1,TRBD2,TGTGCCAGCAGCTCCGCCGGGCTAGCGGACGATGAGCAGTTCTTC,CASSSAGLADDEQFF
TRBV29-1,NA,TRBJ2-2,NA,TGCAGCGCCGACACTTACGGGGAGCTGTTTTTT,CSADTYGELFF
TRBV29-1,NA,TRBJ1-2,NA,TGCAGCGTCATTTCTAGGTTTGGCTACACCTTC,CSVISRFGYTF
TRBV27,NA,TRBJ1-2,NA,TGTGCCAGCAGTTTGACGGGGTCCTATGGCTACACCTTC,CASSLTGSYGYTF
TRBV20-1,NA,TRBJ1-2,NA,TGCAGTGCTAGAGATGCAGGGTTAGGCTCCTTC,CSARDAGLGSF
TRBV16,NA,TRBJ1-5,NA,TGTGCCAGCAGCCAATCAACCCAGTCCCAGCATTTT,CASSQSTQSQHF
TRBV6-5,NA,TRBJ2-1,NA,TGTGCCAGCAGTTACGTGGGTAGCAGTCACAATGAGCAGTTCTTC,CASSYVGSSHNEQFF
TRBV7-9,NA,TRBJ2-2,NA,TGTGCCAGCAGCTTACCTGCTCGCGCGAGCACCGGGGAGCTGTTTTTT,CASSLPARASTGELFF
TRBV7-6,NA,TRBJ1-1,NA,TGTGCCAGCAGCTTAGATCACAGGGCCAACACTGAAGCTTTCTTT,CASSLDHRANTEAFF
TRBV12-5,many,TRBJ1-5,NA,TGTGCTAGTGGTTCCGATCAGCCCCAGCATTTT,CASGSDQPQHF
TRBV11-2,few,TRBJ2-7,NA,TGTGCCAGCACCCCCGAGCAGGCCGTGGACGAGCAGTACTTC,CASTPEQAVDEQYF
TRBV23-1,NA,TRBJ1-2,NA,TGCGCCAGCAGTCAGGGTCAGGATATCAGTTCCTATGGCTACACCTTC,CASSQGQDISSYGYTF
TRBV27,NA,TRBJ2-2,TRBD2,TGTGCCAGCAGCCGTATTGGACTAGCGACGGCCGGGGAGCTGTTTTTT,CASSRIGLATAGELFF
TRBV9,NA,TRBJ1-1,NA,TGTGCCAGCAGCGTAGGTGGGGGGCCTAATGCCGAAGCTTTCTTT,CASSVGGGPNAEAFF